This passage covers 32 T cell receptor beta chains from one sample sequenced in a study of PD-1 blockade in classical Hodgkin lymphoma. All trial patients relapsed after autologous stem cell transplantation. Measured with immunoSEQ multiplex PCR; TCRdb has only the in-frame clones, and not every one. The sample lists 25,000 to 35,000 clones; around three quarters were seen once. Here the sequenced sample was peripheral blood mononuclear cells (PBMCs), taken before the second cycle of nivolumab. These receptors were obtained from a human donor with classical Hodgkin lymphoma.

The chain recombines TRBV4-2 with TRBJ2-2; D not certain. V lost 4 bases and J lost 0, with 9 bases in between. The CDR3 totals 15 residues. CDR1 LGHNA and CDR2 YNFKEQ come from the germline V gene. CDR3 nucleotides: TGTGCCAGCAGCCCGGCCCTAGCGAACACCGGGGAGCTGTTTTTT. It specifies CASSPALANTGELFF.

This chain joins TRBV7-9 and TRBJ2-7; D uncertain. Germline CDR1 SEHNR, CDR2 FQNEAQ (reference sequence). The CDR3 extends over 11 amino acids. V was clipped by 3 bases and J by 3 bases, with 3 bases between them. The CDR3 DNA is TGTGCCAGCAGCTTCAGCTACGAGCAGTACTTC. Protein product: CASSFSYEQYF.

The chain uses TRBV30 and TRBJ2-1; 8 bases fit TRBD1. V trimming: 0 bases; J trimming: 5 bases; junction bases outside the gene matches: 6. The CDR3 is made up of 15 amino acids. In germline, CDR1 is GTSNPN, CDR2 SVGIG (reference sequence). The DNA for the CDR3 is TGTGCCTGGAGTGTGGATCCGACAGGGGACAATGAGCAGTTCTTC. It encodes CAWSVDPTGDNEQFF.

The chain recombines TRBV7-9 with TRBJ2-7; tentatively, D is TRBD2 (6 bases). The V and J ends lost 7 bases and 1 base respectively, with 14 bases between them. The V gene's germline CDR1 is SEHNR and CDR2 FQNEAQ (reference sequence). This CDR3 has 14 residues. CDR3 in amino acids: CASTRAGGSYEQYF. The CDR3 DNA reads TGTGCCAGCACTCGTGCCGGGGGATCCTACGAGCAGTACTTC.

The chain combines TRBV29-1 with TRBJ2-1; 8 bases fit TRBD1. The CDR3 loop spans 14 amino acids. CDR1 is SQVTM and CDR2 is ANQGSEA in the germline V gene. V shed 6 bases and J 1 base; nucleotides not matched to a gene: 5. CDR3 region: CSVADRGSYNEQFF. In nucleotides, the CDR3 is TGCAGCGTAGCAGACAGGGGATCCTACAATGAGCAGTTCTTC.

This clone turned up a few times. CDR3: CASSRGQINQPQHF. Written as DNA, the CDR3 is TGTGCCAGCAGCCGTGGACAGATCAATCAGCCCCAGCATTTT. J is TRBJ1-5 and V is TRBV4-2, with D maybe TRBD1 (6 bases). V was cut by 4 bases and J by 3 bases, with 10 bases left in between. The length of the CDR3 is 14 residues. In germline, CDR1 is LGHNA, CDR2 YNFKEQ.

This clone is deemed medium-sized. The chain couples TRBV6-5 to TRBJ1-2; D is unresolved. Germline V gene lookup returns CDR1 MNHEY and CDR2 SVGAGI. Trimming removed 0 bases from V and 4 bases from J, with 12 bases in between. CDR3 length: 15 amino acids. The CDR3 coding sequence is TGTGCCAGCAGTTACTCAACGGTTTCCGGCTATGGCTACACCTTC. This translates into CASSYSTVSGYGYTF.

V is TRBV2 and J is TRBJ1-1, with 8 bases aligning to TRBD1. The germline CDR1 and CDR2 sequences are SNHLY and FYNNEI. V shed 5 bases, J shed 1 base, and the junction held 9 bases outside the gene matches. The CDR3 sequence is 16 residues long. The CDR3 spells CASSPRQGSPNTEAFF. CDR3 DNA sequence: TGTGCCAGCAGTCCCCGACAGGGGTCGCCGAACACTGAAGCTTTCTTT.

The chain is built from TRBV5-1 and TRBJ2-7, with D perhaps TRBD2 (6 bases). V was pared by 0 bases and J by 3 bases, with 13 bases between. Germline assignment: CDR1 SGHRS and CDR2 YFSETQ. CDR3 length: 15 residues. Here the CDR3 DNA reads TGCGCCAGCAGCTTGGATGTCGGGAGACTCTACGAGCAGTACTTC. This codes for CASSLDVGRLYEQYF.

This clone appeared a single time. Here the CDR3 DNA reads TGTGCCAGCAGTATACGAACAGGGGACACTGAAGCTTTCTTT. Amino acids: CASSIRTGDTEAFF. The gene calls are TRBV6-1 and TRBJ1-1; 7 positions agree with TRBD1. The V gene end was trimmed by 5 bases and the J gene end by 3 bases; junction bases not matched to a gene: 6. The CDR3 covers 14 residues. The germline V gene has CDR1 MNHNS and CDR2 SASEGT.

CDR3 DNA sequence: TGTGCCAGCAGCTTGAGCGCAGGGGAGGACACTGAAGCTTTCTTT. This encodes CASSLSAGEDTEAFF. The chain combines TRBV7-3 with TRBJ1-1; a weak D match, TRBD1 (6 bases). CDR1 and CDR2 (germline): SGHTA, FQGTGA. There are 15 residues in the CDR3. The V end was cut by 3 bases, the J end by 3 bases, with 14 bases between.

The V and J genes are TRBV18 and TRBJ2-1; 7 bases align to TRBD2. This CDR3 is built from 16 residues. V lost 0 bases, J lost 4 bases, and 6 bases stayed unmatched. CDR1 KGHSH and CDR2 LQKENI come from the germline V gene. CDR3 bases: TGTGCCAGCTCACCACCAGGCGGGAGCGGGTACAATGAGCAGTTCTTC. It is translated as CASSPPGGSGYNEQFF.

This chain joins TRBV29-1 and TRBJ2-3; D may be TRBD1 (5 bases). V lost 2 bases, J lost 11 bases, and 14 bases lay in between. CDR1 and CDR2 (germline): SQVTM, ANQGSEA. The CDR3 has 12 residues. CDR3 coding DNA: TGCAGCGTTGAAAGGGGCCCGCAGCGGCAGTATTTT. Its translation: CSVERGPQRQYF.

This clone was counted only a few times. The rearrangement uses TRBV6-1 and TRBJ2-4; D possibly corresponds to TRBD1 (7 bases). Trimming cost V 4 bases and J 1 base, with 14 bases left between them. Germline values: CDR1 MNHNS, CDR2 SASEGT. The CDR3 runs 16 residues. The CDR3 sequence: CASSAGGRGAKNIQYF. As DNA, the CDR3 is TGTGCCAGCAGTGCCGGGGGCAGGGGGGCCAAAAACATTCAGTACTTC.

The V and J genes are TRBV19 and TRBJ2-6, with a tentative D call TRBD1 (6 bases). The CDR3 is made up of 17 amino acids. Germline CDR1 LNHDA, CDR2 SQIVND (reference sequence). Trimming cost V 5 bases and J 0 bases, with 14 bases left between them. The CDR3 sequence: CASSAWDTSSGANVLTF. In DNA form, the CDR3 reads TGTGCCAGTAGTGCCTGGGACACTAGCTCTGGGGCCAACGTCCTGACTTTC.

The V call is TRBV6-6, the J call TRBJ1-4; D is ambiguous. Germline assignment: CDR1 MNHNY and CDR2 SVGAGI (reference sequence). The CDR3 totals 14 residues. The V end lost 3 bases, the J end lost 3 bases, and 8 bases lay between the germline ends. CDR3 in amino acids: CASSYSGSNEKLFF. DNA of the CDR3: TGTGCCAGCAGTTATAGCGGGTCTAATGAAAAACTGTTTTTT.

V and J are TRBV28 and TRBJ2-1, with 7 bases lining up with TRBD1. V trimming: 4 bases; J trimming: 3 bases; junction bases outside the gene matches: 6. Looked up from germline, CDR1 is MDHEN and CDR2 is SYDVKM. This CDR3 is built from 15 residues. The CDR3 sequence: CASSSIGTDYNEQFF. The DNA for the CDR3 is TGTGCCAGCAGTTCGATCGGGACAGACTACAATGAGCAGTTCTTC.

The V and J genes are TRBV7-8 and TRBJ2-7; TRBD1 might be the D (7 bases). This CDR3 is built from 15 residues. V lost 1 base and J lost 1, with 11 bases in between. Germline CDR1 SGHVS, CDR2 FQNEAQ. The CDR3 DNA reads TGTGCCAGCAGCTTAGTGGCAGGGGGGTCCTACGAGCAGTACTTC. Translated: CASSLVAGGSYEQYF.

By sample share, this clone is medium-sized (0.01 to 0.1%). The chain employs TRBV2 and TRBJ1-5; 7 nucleotides agree with TRBD1. With V trimmed by 4 bases and J by 2 bases, 2 bases remained unmatched. The CDR3 has 14 residues. Germline CDR1 reads SNHLY; CDR2 reads FYNNEI. The CDR3 is CASSGQGGNQPQHF. The CDR3 DNA reads TGTGCCAGCAGTGGGCAGGGGGGCAATCAGCCCCAGCATTTT.

The chain recombines TRBV11-2 with TRBJ1-3; D might be TRBD1 (6 bases). V was pared by 7 bases and J by 2 bases, with 12 bases between. Per germline, CDR1 SGHAT and CDR2 FQNNGV. This CDR3 has 14 amino acids. The CDR3: CASTWGGPGNTIYF. The CDR3 nucleotides are TGTGCCAGCACATGGGGGGGGCCTGGAAACACCATATATTTT.

This clone was counted a single time. The chain carries TRBV5-4 and TRBJ2-7, with 9 bases lining up with TRBD2. Looked up from germline, CDR1 is SGHNT and CDR2 is YYREEE (reference sequence). The CDR3 totals 14 residues. With 4 bases clipped from V and 2 bases from J, the junction kept 4 bases outside the gene matches. The CDR3 loop reads CASSPTSGAYEQYF. CDR3 sequence (DNA): TGTGCCAGCAGCCCGACTAGCGGCGCCTACGAGCAGTACTTC. Full variable domain (remainder filled in from reference TRBV5-4 and TRBJ2-7): ETGVTQSPTHLIKTRGQQVTLRCSSQSGHNTVSWYQQALGQGPQFIFQYYREEENGRGNFPPRFSGLQFPNYSSELNVNALELDDSALYLCASSPTSGAYEQYFGPGTRLTVT.

J is TRBJ1-1 and V is TRBV7-2, with no clear D. Germline V gene sequence: CDR1 SGHTA, CDR2 FQGNSA. The CDR3 is 14 amino acids. V dropped 1 base and J dropped 8 bases, with 14 bases sitting between them. The CDR3, as DNA: TGTGCCAGCAGCTTAGGCCCCCAGCTCCGGGAAGCTTTCTTT. It translates to CASSLGPQLREAFF. The whole variable domain, remainder taken from reference TRBV7-2 and TRBJ1-1, is GAGVSQSPSNKVTEKGKDVELRCDPISGHTALYWYRQSLGQGLEFLIYFQGNSAPDKSGLPSDRFSAERTGGSVSTLTIQRTQQEDSAVYLCASSLGPQLREAFFGQGTRLTVV.

CDR3 region: CASSPYGGGNKGDTQYF. CDR3 nucleotide sequence: TGTGCCAGTAGTCCTTACGGAGGGGGGAATAAGGGAGATACGCAGTATTTT. The gene calls are TRBV19 and TRBJ2-3; D may be TRBD1 or TRBD2 (6 bases each). CDR3 length equals 17 residues. V was trimmed by 5 bases and J by 5 bases, leaving 23 bases between them. Germline lookup yields CDR1 LNHDA and CDR2 SQIVND (reference sequence).

This clone was picked up a small number of times. V and J are TRBV2 and TRBJ1-5; 8 bases fit TRBD1. With 7 bases clipped from V and 4 bases from J, the junction kept 12 bases outside the gene matches. The CDR3 is 16 residues long. The germline CDR1 and CDR2 sequences are SNHLY and FYNNEI. The CDR3 DNA follows: TGTGCCAGCACCTTCGACAGGGGAGTATCAAATCAGCCCCAGCATTTT. It translates to CASTFDRGVSNQPQHF.

V gene TRBV29-1 combines with J gene TRBJ1-3, with 7 bases lining up with TRBD1. Trimming at V came to 6 bases and at J to 4 bases, leaving 3 bases not matched to a gene. Germline V gene lookup returns CDR1 SQVTM and CDR2 ANQGSEA. The CDR3 runs to 12 residues. For the CDR3, the DNA is TGCAGCGTGGTGACAGGGGGAAACACCATATATTTT. This gives the protein CSVVTGGNTIYF.

This chain joins TRBV19 and TRBJ2-1, with 7 bases lining up with TRBD2. CDR1 is LNHDA, CDR2 SQIVND, per germline (reference sequence). The CDR3 length is 15 residues. V trimming: 1 base; J trimming: 3 bases; junction bases outside the gene matches: 3. CDR3 nucleotide sequence: TGTGCCAGTAGTATAGCAGCGGGGAGCTACAATGAGCAGTTCTTC. Its protein product is CASSIAAGSYNEQFF.

The chain recombines TRBV9 with TRBJ1-1, with 8 positions matching TRBD1. With V trimmed by 4 bases and J by 0 bases, 2 bases remained unmatched. Germline CDR1 reads SGDLS; CDR2 reads YYNGEE. The CDR3 is 14 amino acids. The CDR3: CASSPDRVNTEAFF. CDR3 sequence (DNA): TGTGCCAGCAGCCCGGACAGGGTGAACACTGAAGCTTTCTTT.

The chain links TRBV6-5 to TRBJ2-5, with D possibly being TRBD2 (5 bases). This CDR3 spans 12 amino acids. Deletions cut 6 bases from V and 1 base from J, with 6 bases between. Germline V CDR1 and CDR2: MNHEY, SVGAGI. DNA for the CDR3: TGTGCCAGCAGAACTAGCCAAGAGACCCAGTACTTC. It codes for CASRTSQETQYF.

The rearrangement uses TRBV10-2 and TRBJ2-7, with TRBD2 matching 11 bases. With 6 bases clipped from V and 4 bases from J, the junction kept 5 bases outside the gene matches. The V gene's germline CDR1 is WSHSY and CDR2 SAAADI. The CDR3 contains 14 residues. The CDR3 loop reads CASSLTSGTYEQYF. The CDR3 DNA sequence: TGCGCCAGCAGCCTGACTAGCGGGACTTACGAGCAGTACTTC.

The chain combines TRBV2 with TRBJ2-1; D perhaps matches TRBD2 (6 bases). This CDR3 comprises 11 residues. Germline-derived CDR1 and CDR2 are SNHLY and FYNNEI. The V end lost 4 bases, the J end lost 15 bases, and 13 bases lay between the germline ends. The CDR3 DNA follows: TGTGCCAGCAGTGTCGGGACTCAAGGGTTCTTC. Protein product: CASSVGTQGFF.

This clone occurred once. The chain couples TRBV10-2 to TRBJ2-2; possibly TRBD1 for D (6 bases). Trimming pared 2 bases from V and 6 bases from J, leaving 10 bases between. The CDR3 runs 14 residues. Germline V gene lookup returns CDR1 WSHSY and CDR2 SAAADI. CDR3 in DNA: TGCGCCAGCAGTGAGGGACAGCCCCCCGGGGAGCTGTTTTTT. Its protein is CASSEGQPPGELFF.

V and J are TRBV5-1 and TRBJ2-7, with 7 nucleotides matching TRBD1. The V gene end was trimmed by 4 bases and the J gene end by 7 bases; junction bases not matched to a gene: 8. CDR1 and CDR2 from the germline V gene are SGHRS and YFSETQ. This CDR3 spans 13 amino acids. CDR3 loop: CASSVGTVREQYF. CDR3 in DNA: TGCGCCAGCAGCGTGGGGACAGTCCGAGAGCAGTACTTC.